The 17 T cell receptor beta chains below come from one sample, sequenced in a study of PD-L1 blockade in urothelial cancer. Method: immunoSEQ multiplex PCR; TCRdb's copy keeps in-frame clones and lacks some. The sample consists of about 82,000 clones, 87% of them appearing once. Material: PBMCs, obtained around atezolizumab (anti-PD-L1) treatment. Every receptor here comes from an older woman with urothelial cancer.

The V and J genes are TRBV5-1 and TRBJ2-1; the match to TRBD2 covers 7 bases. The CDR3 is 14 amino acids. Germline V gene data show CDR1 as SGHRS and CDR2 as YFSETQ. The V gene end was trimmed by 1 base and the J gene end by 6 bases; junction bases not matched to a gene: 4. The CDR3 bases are TGCGCCAGCAGCTTGTGGGCTAGCGGCAATGAGCAGTTCTTC. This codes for CASSLWASGNEQFF.

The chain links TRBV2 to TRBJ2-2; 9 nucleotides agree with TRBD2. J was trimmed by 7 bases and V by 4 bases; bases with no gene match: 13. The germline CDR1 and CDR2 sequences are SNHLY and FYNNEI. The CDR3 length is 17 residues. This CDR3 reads CASSAGRLAVSGGELFF. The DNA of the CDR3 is TGTGCCAGCAGTGCTGGGAGACTAGCGGTTTCAGGCGGGGAGCTGTTTTTT.

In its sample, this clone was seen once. CDR3 DNA sequence: TGTGCCAGCAGCAGCCGGGACAGGGGCCATCAGCCCCAGCATTTT. It is translated as CASSSRDRGHQPQHF. The chain is built from TRBV2 and TRBJ1-5, with TRBD1 matching 10 bases. V was clipped by 6 bases and J by 5 bases; unmatched bases: 7. The CDR3 has 15 residues. Per the germline V gene, CDR1 is SNHLY and CDR2 is FYNNEI.

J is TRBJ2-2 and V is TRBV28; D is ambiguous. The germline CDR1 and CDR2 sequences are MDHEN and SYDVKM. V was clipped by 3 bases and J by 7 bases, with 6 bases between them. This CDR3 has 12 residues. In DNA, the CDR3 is TGTGCCAGCAGTTTTAGTATCGGGGAGCTGTTTTTT. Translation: CASSFSIGELFF.

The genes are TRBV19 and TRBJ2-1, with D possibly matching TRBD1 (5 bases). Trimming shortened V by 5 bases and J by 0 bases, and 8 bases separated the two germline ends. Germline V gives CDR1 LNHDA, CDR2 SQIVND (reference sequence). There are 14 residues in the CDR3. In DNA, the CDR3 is TGTGCCAGTAGTTTTGGGGCCTCCTACAATGAGCAGTTCTTC. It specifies CASSFGASYNEQFF.

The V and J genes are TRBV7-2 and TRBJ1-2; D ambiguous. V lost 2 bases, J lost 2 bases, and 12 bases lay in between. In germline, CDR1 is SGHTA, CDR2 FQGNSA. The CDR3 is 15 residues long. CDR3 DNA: TGTGCCAGCAGCTTATCTCCGGTGCCCAACTATGGCTACACCTTC. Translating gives CASSLSPVPNYGYTF.

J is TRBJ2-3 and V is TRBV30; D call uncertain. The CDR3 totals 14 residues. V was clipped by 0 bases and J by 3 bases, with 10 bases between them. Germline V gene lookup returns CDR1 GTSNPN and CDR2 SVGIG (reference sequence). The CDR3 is CAWSVELATDTQYF. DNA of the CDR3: TGTGCCTGGAGTGTAGAGTTAGCAACAGATACGCAGTATTTT.

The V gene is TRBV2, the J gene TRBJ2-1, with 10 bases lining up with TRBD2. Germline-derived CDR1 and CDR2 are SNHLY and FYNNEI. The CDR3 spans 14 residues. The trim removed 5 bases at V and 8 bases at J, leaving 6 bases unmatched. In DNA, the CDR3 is TGTGCCAGCAGTCAGGGACTAGCGATCTATGAGCAGTTCTTC. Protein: CASSQGLAIYEQFF.

The CDR3 DNA is TGTGCCAGCTCTCTCGGCGGGCTAGCATCCTACGAGCAGTACTTC. This sequence encodes CASSLGGLASYEQYF. This chain uses TRBV2 with TRBJ2-7, with D possibly matching TRBD2 (5 bases). Trimming pared 8 bases from V and 1 base from J, leaving 18 bases between. The germline CDR1 and CDR2 sequences are SNHLY and FYNNEI. This CDR3 is 15 amino acids long.

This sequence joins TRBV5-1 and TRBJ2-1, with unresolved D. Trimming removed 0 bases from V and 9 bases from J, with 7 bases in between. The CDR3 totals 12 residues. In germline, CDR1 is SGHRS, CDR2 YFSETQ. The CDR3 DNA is TGCGCCAGCAGCTTGGTTGGGCTTGAGCAGTTCTTC. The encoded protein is CASSLVGLEQFF.

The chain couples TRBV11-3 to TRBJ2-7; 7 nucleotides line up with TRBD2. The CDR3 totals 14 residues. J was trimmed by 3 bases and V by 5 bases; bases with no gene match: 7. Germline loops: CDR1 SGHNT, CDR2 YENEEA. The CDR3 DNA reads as TGTGCCAGCAGCCCCGATGGCGGGGGCTACGAGCAGTACTTC. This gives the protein CASSPDGGGYEQYF.

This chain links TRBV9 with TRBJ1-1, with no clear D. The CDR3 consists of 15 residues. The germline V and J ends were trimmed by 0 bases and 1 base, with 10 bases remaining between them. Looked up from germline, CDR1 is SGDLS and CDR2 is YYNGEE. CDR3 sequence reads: CASSVGGAGNTEAFF. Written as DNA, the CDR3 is TGTGCCAGCAGCGTAGGTGGCGCGGGGAACACTGAAGCTTTCTTT.

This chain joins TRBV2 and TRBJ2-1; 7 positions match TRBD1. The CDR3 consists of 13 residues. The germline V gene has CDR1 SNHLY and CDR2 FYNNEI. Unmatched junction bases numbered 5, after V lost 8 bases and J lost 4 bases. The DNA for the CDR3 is TGTGCCAGCCTCGAGGGACAGTACAATGAGCAGTTCTTC. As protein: CASLEGQYNEQFF.

In DNA form, the CDR3 reads TGTGCCAGCAGCGTAGTGGGCGGGGGGACTCACAATGAGCAGTTCTTC. It specifies CASSVVGGGTHNEQFF. V is TRBV9 and J is TRBJ2-1; 8 positions match TRBD2. Losses at the gene ends were 0 bases for V and 5 bases for J; bases not matched to a gene: 7. The CDR3 contains 16 residues. The V gene's germline CDR1 is SGDLS and CDR2 YYNGEE.

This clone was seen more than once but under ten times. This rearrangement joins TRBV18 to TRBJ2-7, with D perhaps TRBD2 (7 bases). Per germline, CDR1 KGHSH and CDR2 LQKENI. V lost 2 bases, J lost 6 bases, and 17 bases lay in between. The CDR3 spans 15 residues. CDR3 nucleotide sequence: TGTGCCAGCTCACCAATCCGGGGGGCCCCCCTCGAGCAGTACTTC. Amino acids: CASSPIRGAPLEQYF. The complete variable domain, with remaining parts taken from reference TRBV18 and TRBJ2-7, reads NAGVMQNPRHLVRRRGQEARLRCSPMKGHSHVYWYRQLPEEGLKFMVYLQKENIIDESGMPKERFSAEFPKEGPSILRIQQVVRGDSAAYFCASSPIRGAPLEQYFGPGTRLTVT.

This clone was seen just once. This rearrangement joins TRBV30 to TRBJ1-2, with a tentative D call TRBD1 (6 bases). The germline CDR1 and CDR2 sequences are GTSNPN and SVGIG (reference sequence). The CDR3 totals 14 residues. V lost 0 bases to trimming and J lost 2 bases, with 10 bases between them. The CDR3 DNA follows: TGTGCCTGGAGTGTACCAGGGGCGAACTATGGCTACACCTTC. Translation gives CAWSVPGANYGYTF.

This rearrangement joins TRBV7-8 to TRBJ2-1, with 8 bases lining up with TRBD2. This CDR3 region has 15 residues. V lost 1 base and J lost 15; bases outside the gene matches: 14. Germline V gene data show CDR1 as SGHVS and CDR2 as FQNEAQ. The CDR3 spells CASSLGPGLGRRWFF. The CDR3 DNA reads TGTGCCAGCAGCTTAGGGCCGGGACTAGGGAGGCGTTGGTTCTTC.